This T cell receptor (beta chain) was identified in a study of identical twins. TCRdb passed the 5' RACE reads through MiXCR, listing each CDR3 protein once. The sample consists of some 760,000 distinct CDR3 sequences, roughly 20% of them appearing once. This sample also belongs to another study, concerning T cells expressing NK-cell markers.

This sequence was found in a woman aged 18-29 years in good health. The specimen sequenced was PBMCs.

This CDR3 reads CASSGGGRMNTEAFF. CDR3 nucleotides: TGTGCCAGCAGCGGGGGGGGCCGTATGAACACTGAAGCTTTCTTT. V is TRBV5-5 and J is TRBJ1-1, with D perhaps matching TRBD1 (6 bases). The germline V gene has CDR1 SGHKS and CDR2 YYEKEE (reference sequence). The CDR3 extends over 15 amino acids. Trimming shortened V by 4 bases and J by 0 bases, and 13 bases separated the two germline ends.